The 10 T cell receptor beta chains reported below all come from one sample, sequenced in a study of T cells after yellow fever vaccination. One entry per CDR3 protein, called by TCRdb with MiXCR from the 5' RACE reads. The sample has about 310,000 distinct CDR3 sequences, around 4% seen once; the top ten hold about a quarter. The source material was PBMCs, sampled on the day of the yellow fever booster vaccination. These TCRs come from a young man who received the YFV17D yellow fever vaccine.

This clonotype was observed at least ten times. The J gene is TRBJ1-2, the V gene TRBV6-5; weak D call: TRBD1 (6 bases). The CDR3 is 14 amino acids. V was pared by 0 bases and J by 7 bases, with 12 bases between. Germline CDR1 MNHEY, CDR2 SVGAGI. CDR3 loop: CASSYSGGAPGYTF. The CDR3 DNA follows: TGTGCCAGCAGTTACTCAGGGGGGGCTCCTGGCTACACCTTC.

The table lists this clonotype with many counts. The V and J genes are TRBV9 and TRBJ2-1; D possibly corresponds to TRBD2 (6 bases). The CDR3 loop spans 15 amino acids. Germline V gene data show CDR1 as SGDLS and CDR2 as YYNGEE. With 3 bases removed from V and 8 bases from J, the gap between germline ends came to 18 bases. As DNA, the CDR3 is TGTGCCAGCAGCGGGTCCGGGACTCCCGAGGATGAGCAGTTCTTC. It encodes CASSGSGTPEDEQFF.

This clonotype was detected only a few times. The CDR3 loop is CASKGGTWQPQHF. CDR3 in DNA: TGTGCCAGCAAGGGAGGAACTTGGCAGCCCCAGCATTTT. The chain links TRBV2 to TRBJ1-5, with D uncertain. Trimming stripped 7 bases from V and 7 bases from J, with 14 bases between. This CDR3 is 13 amino acids long. Germline CDR1 and CDR2: SNHLY and FYNNEI.

In its sample, this clonotype was seen many times. The chain joins TRBV6-2 or TRBV6-3 to TRBJ1-1; D ambiguous. This CDR3 is 14 amino acids long. CDR1 is MNHEY and CDR2 is SVGEGT in the germline V gene. The V and J ends lost 6 bases and 4 bases respectively, with 15 bases between them. The CDR3 loop reads CASSDPAVSTEAFF. The CDR3 region has the DNA TGTGCCAGCAGCGACCCAGCGGTTAGCACTGAAGCTTTCTTT.

This clonotype was picked up a small number of times. The rearrangement uses TRBV20-1 and TRBJ2-3; 7 bases are shared with TRBD2. V lost 3 bases to trimming and J lost 3 bases; unmatched junction nucleotides: 9. The germline CDR1 and CDR2 sequences are DFQATT and SNEGSKA (reference sequence). The CDR3 has 15 residues. The CDR3 region is CSARAQSSGTDTQYF. The CDR3, as DNA: TGCAGTGCTAGGGCCCAGTCTAGCGGAACAGATACGCAGTATTTT.

The chain links TRBV3-1 to TRBJ2-5; D unresolved. The germline V gene encodes CDR1 LGHDT and CDR2 YNNKEL (reference sequence). The V end was cut by 4 bases, the J end by 0 bases, with 12 bases between. The CDR3 spans 15 residues. CDR3 coding DNA: TGTGCCAGCAGCCCGTTGGCGAGGTACCAAGAGACCCAGTACTTC. Encoded protein: CASSPLARYQETQYF.

This clonotype was found many times. CDR3 residues: CSVSSGGPLGQFF. CDR3 sequence (DNA): TGCAGCGTGTCTAGCGGGGGGCCCTTAGGGCAGTTCTTC. The rearrangement links TRBV29-1 to TRBJ2-1, with 11 nucleotides matching TRBD2. Germline CDR1 SQVTM, CDR2 ANQGSEA. The junction had 10 bases not matched to a gene; V was cut back by 6 bases and J by 12 bases. CDR3 length: 13 residues.

V usage is TRBV4-2 and J usage is TRBJ2-5; D remains ambiguous. CDR3 length: 14 amino acids. Germline V gene sequence: CDR1 LGHNA, CDR2 YNFKEQ. The germline V and J ends were trimmed by 1 base and 4 bases, with 10 bases remaining between them. CDR3 nucleotides: TGTGCCAGCAGCCAAGTTGAAGGAGCAGAGACCCAGTACTTC. Translating gives CASSQVEGAETQYF.

To note about this clonotype: Sequence at one end of the junction differs from germline and may be a read error. The chain joins TRBV6-1 to TRBJ1-5; D ambiguous. Germline V gene sequence: CDR1 MNHNS, CDR2 SASEGT. The CDR3 spans 14 residues. CDR3 bases: TGTGCCAGCAGTGAACGTGGAGGTGCCCAGCCCCTGCATTTT. Amino acid sequence: CASSERGGAQPLHF.

This clonotype has ten or more counts. The gene calls are TRBV7-2 and TRBJ2-5; 11 nucleotides match TRBD2. The CDR3 is 14 residues long. Germline CDR1 SGHTA, CDR2 FQGNSA. V dropped 6 bases and J dropped 7; count of bases not matched to a gene: 7. CDR3 region: CASRRLAGPGTQYF. CDR3 DNA: TGTGCCAGCAGAAGACTAGCGGGGCCTGGGACCCAGTACTTC.